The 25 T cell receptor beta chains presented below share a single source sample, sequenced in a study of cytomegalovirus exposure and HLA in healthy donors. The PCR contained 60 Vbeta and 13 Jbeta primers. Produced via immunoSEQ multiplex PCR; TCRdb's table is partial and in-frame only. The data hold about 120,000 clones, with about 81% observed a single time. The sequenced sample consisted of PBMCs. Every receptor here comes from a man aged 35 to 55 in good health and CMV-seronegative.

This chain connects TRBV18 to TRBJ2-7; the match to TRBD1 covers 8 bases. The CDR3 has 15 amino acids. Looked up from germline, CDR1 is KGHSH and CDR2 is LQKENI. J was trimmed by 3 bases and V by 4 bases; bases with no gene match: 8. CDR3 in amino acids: CASSRQGKTGYEQYF. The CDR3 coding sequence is TGTGCCAGCTCACGACAGGGGAAGACCGGCTACGAGCAGTACTTC.

The CDR3 DNA reads as TGTGCCAGCAGCCAACAGGGGACAAACGTCCTGACTTTC. Translating gives CASSQQGTNVLTF. The rearrangement links TRBV11-2 to TRBJ2-6; the match to TRBD1 covers 7 bases. Germline values: CDR1 SGHAT, CDR2 FQNNGV. This CDR3 contains 13 residues. J was trimmed by 10 bases and V by 5 bases; bases with no gene match: 5.

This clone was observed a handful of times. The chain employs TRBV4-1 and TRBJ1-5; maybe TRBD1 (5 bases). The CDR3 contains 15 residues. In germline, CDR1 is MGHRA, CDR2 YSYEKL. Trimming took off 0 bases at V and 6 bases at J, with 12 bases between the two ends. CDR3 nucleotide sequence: TGCGCCAGCAGCCAAGATGTCCAGGGAGGTCAGCCCCAGCATTTT. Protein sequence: CASSQDVQGGQPQHF.

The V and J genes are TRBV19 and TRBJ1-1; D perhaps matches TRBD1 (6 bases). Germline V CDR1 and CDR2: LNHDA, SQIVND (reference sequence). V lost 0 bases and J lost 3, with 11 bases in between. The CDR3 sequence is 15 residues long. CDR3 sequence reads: CASSIDNGQYTEAFF. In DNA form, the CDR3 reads TGTGCCAGTAGTATAGACAATGGACAGTACACTGAAGCTTTCTTT.

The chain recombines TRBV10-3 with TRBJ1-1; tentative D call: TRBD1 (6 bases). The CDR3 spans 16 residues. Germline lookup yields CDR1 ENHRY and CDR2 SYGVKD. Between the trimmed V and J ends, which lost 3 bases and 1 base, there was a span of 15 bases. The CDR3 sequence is CAISDSAGESNTEAFF. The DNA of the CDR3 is TGTGCCATCAGTGACTCGGCAGGGGAGTCGAACACTGAAGCTTTCTTT.

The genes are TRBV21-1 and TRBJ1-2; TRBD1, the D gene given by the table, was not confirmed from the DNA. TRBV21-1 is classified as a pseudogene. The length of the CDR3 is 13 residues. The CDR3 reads CASPGWGLDGYTF. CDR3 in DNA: TGTGCCAGCCCCGGTTGGGGGCTAGATGGCTACACCTTC.

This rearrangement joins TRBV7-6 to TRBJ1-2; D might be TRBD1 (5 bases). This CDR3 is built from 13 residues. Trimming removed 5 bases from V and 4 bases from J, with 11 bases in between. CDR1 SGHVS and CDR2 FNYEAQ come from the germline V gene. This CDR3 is CASSQLQAYGYTF. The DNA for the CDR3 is TGTGCCAGCAGCCAACTACAGGCCTATGGCTACACCTTC.

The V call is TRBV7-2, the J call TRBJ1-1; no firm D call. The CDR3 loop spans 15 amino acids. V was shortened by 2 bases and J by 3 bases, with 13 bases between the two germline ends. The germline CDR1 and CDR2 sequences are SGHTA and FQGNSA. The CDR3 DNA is TGTGCCAGCAGCTTATTTTACGGGGAGGACACTGAAGCTTTCTTT. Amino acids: CASSLFYGEDTEAFF.

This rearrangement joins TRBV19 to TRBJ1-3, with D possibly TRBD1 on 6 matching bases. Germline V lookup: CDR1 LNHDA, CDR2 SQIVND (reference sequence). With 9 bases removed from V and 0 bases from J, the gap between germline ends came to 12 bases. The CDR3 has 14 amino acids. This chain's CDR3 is CASRTGSSGNTIYF. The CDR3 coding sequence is TGTGCCAGCCGAACAGGGAGCTCTGGAAACACCATATATTTT.

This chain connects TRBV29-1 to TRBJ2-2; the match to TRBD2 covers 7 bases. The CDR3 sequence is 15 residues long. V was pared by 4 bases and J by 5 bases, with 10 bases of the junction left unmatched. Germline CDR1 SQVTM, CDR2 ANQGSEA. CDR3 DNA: TGCAGCGTTGGCGGAGTGGGAGGGCCGACCGGGGAGCTGTTTTTT. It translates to CSVGGVGGPTGELFF.

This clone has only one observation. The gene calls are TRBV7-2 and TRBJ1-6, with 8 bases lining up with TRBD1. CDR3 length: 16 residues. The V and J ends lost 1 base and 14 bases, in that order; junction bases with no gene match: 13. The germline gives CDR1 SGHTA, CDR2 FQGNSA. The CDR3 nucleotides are TGTGCCAGCAGCTTAGGGGTCGGTTCAGGGGGCTTCACCCTCCACTTT. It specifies CASSLGVGSGGFTLHF.

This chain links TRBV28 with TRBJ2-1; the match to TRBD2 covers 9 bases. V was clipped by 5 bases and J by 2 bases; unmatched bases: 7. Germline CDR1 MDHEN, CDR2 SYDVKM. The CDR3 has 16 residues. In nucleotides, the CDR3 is TGTGCCAGCAGTCTTAGCGGGAGTGGACCCTACAATGAGCAGTTCTTC. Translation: CASSLSGSGPYNEQFF.

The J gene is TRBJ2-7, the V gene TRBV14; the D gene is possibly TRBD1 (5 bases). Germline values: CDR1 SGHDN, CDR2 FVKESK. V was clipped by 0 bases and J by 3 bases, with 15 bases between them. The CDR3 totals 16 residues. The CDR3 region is CASSQDRGQGSYEQYF. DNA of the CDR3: TGTGCCAGCAGCCAAGATCGAGGCCAGGGCAGCTACGAGCAGTACTTC.

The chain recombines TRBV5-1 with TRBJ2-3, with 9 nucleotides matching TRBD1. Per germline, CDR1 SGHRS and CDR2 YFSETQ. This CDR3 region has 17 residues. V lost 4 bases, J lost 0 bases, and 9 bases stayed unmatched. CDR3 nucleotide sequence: TGCGCCAGCAGCGGGGGACAGGGTGGTTCTAGCACAGATACGCAGTATTTT. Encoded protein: CASSGGQGGSSTDTQYF. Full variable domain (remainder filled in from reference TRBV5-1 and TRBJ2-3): KAGVTQTPRYLIKTRGQQVTLSCSPISGHRSVSWYQQTPGQGLQFLFEYFSETQRNKGNFPGRFSGRQFSNSRSEMNVSTLELGDSALYLCASSGGQGGSSTDTQYFGPGTRLTVL.

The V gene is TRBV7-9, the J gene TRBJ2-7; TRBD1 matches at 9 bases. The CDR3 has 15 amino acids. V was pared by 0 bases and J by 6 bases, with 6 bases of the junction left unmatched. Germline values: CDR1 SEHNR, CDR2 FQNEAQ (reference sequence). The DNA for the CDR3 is TGTGCCAGCAGCTTAGCGACGGGACAGGGTTTCGAGCAGTACTTC. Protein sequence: CASSLATGQGFEQYF.

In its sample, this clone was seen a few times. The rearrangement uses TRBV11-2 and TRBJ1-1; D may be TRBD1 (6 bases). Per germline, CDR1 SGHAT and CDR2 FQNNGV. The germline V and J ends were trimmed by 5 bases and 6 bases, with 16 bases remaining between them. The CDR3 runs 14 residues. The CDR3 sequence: CASSPQGFGSEAFF. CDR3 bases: TGTGCCAGCAGCCCACAGGGTTTTGGGTCTGAAGCTTTCTTT.

The CDR3 nucleotides read TGTGCCAGCAGGGGGCCCGCTCGTAGTCCCCAGCATTTT. As protein: CASRGPARSPQHF. V and J are TRBV2 and TRBJ1-5, with D perhaps TRBD1 (5 bases). This CDR3 contains 13 residues. Trimming removed 6 bases at V and 10 bases at J, with 16 bases between. Germline CDR1 is SNHLY and CDR2 is FYNNEI. The full variable domain, rest sourced from reference TRBV2 and TRBJ1-5, is EPEVTQTPSHQVTQMGQEVILRCVPISNHLYFYWYRQILGQKVEFLVSFYNNEISEKSEIFDDQFSVERPDGSNFTLKIRSTKLEDSAMYFCASRGPARSPQHFGDGTRLSIL.

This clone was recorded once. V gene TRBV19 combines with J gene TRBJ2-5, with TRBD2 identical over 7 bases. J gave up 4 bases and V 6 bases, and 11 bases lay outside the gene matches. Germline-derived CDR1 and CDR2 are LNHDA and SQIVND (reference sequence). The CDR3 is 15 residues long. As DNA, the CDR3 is TGTGCCAGTAGCGGCCACGCGGGGGTGGGAGAGACCCAGTACTTC. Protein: CASSGHAGVGETQYF. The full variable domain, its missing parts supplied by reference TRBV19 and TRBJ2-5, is DGGITQSPKYLFRKEGQNVTLSCEQNLNHDAMYWYRQDPGQGLRLIYYSQIVNDFQKGDIAEGYSVSREKKESFPLTVTSAQKNPTAFYLCASSGHAGVGETQYFGPGTRLLVL.

The CDR3 protein is CASSYPTVSSYNEQFF. CDR3 bases: TGCGCCAGCAGCTACCCAACCGTGAGCTCCTACAATGAGCAGTTCTTC. The V and J genes are TRBV5-1 and TRBJ2-1; D call uncertain. Germline V gene lookup returns CDR1 SGHRS and CDR2 YFSETQ. The CDR3 contains 16 residues. Trimming left V 3 bases short and J 0 bases short, with 13 bases between. Supplemented by reference TRBV5-1 and TRBJ2-1, the full variable domain reads KAGVTQTPRYLIKTRGQQVTLSCSPISGHRSVSWYQQTPGQGLQFLFEYFSETQRNKGNFPGRFSGRQFSNSRSEMNVSTLELGDSALYLCASSYPTVSSYNEQFFGPGTRLTVL.

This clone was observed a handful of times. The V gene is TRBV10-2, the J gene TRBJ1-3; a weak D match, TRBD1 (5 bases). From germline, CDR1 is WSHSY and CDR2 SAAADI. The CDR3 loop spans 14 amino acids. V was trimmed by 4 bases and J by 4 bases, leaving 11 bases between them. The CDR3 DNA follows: TGCGCCAGCAGTGCCGGGACTACGGGAAACACCATATATTTT. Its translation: CASSAGTTGNTIYF.

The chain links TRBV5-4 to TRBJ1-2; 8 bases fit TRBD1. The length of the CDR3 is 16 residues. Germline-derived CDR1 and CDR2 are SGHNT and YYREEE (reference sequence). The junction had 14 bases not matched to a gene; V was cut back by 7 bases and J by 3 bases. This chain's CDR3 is CASHIITAGGDYGYTF. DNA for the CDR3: TGTGCCAGCCACATCATTACGGCAGGGGGCGACTATGGCTACACCTTC.

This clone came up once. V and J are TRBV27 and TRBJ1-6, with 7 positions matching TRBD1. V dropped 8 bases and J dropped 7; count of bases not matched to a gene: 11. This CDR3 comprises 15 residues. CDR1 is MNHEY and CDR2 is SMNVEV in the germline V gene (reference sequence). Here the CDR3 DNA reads TGTGCCAGCGGCCCCTTGACAGGGCTAAATTCACCCCTCCACTTT. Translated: CASGPLTGLNSPLHF.

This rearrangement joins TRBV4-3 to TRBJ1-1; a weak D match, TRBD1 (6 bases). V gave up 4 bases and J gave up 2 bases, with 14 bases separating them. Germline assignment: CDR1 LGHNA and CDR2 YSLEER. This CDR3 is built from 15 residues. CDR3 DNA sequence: TGCGCCAGCAGCCCACTTTTCAGGGGTAACACTGAAGCTTTCTTT. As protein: CASSPLFRGNTEAFF.

The CDR3 reads CASSLYSGQSSYNEQFF. Here the CDR3 DNA reads TGCGCCAGCAGCCTCTACTCAGGGCAGAGCTCCTACAATGAGCAGTTCTTC. This chain joins TRBV4-1 and TRBJ2-1; D perhaps matches TRBD1 (5 bases). The CDR3 has 17 residues. Trimming took off 4 bases at V and 0 bases at J, with 16 bases between the two ends. Germline loops: CDR1 MGHRA, CDR2 YSYEKL.

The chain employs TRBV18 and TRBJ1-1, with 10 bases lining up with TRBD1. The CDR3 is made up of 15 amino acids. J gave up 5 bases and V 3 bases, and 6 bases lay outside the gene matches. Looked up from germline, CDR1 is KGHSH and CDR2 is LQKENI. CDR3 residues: CASSPQDRGYTEAFF. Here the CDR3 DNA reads TGTGCCAGCTCACCTCAGGACAGGGGGTATACTGAAGCTTTCTTT.